The next 7 T cell receptor beta chains were all read from a single sample in a study of blood T cell repertoires in COVID-19. Repertoires were generated with immunoSEQ multiplex PCR, while TCRdb's copy carries only in-frame clones and drops some. The sample yields over 250,000 clones, 75% to 90% seen once. Input material: peripheral blood. The receptors shown here come from a woman in her 70s with COVID-19, enrolled during active disease.

This clone has just one count. The V gene is TRBV5-5, the J gene TRBJ1-5; D is ambiguous. Per germline, CDR1 SGHKS and CDR2 YYEKEE (reference sequence). The V gene lost 3 bases and the J gene lost 0 bases, with 10 bases spanning the gap. The CDR3 contains 15 residues. This CDR3 reads CASSSDTYSNQPQHF. The CDR3 coding sequence is TGTGCCAGCAGCTCAGACACGTATAGCAATCAGCCCCAGCATTTT.

The chain uses TRBV7-2 and TRBJ1-2; 8 bases align to TRBD1. Germline CDR1 and CDR2: SGHTA and FQGNSA. The junction had 4 bases not matched to a gene; V was cut back by 5 bases and J by 5 bases. This CDR3 comprises 13 residues. The CDR3 is CASSRDRYYGYTF. The CDR3, as DNA: TGTGCCAGCAGCCGGGACAGGTATTATGGCTACACCTTC.

This chain uses TRBV7-2 with TRBJ1-2, with 12 positions matching TRBD1. The CDR3 runs 16 residues. Germline V lookup: CDR1 SGHTA, CDR2 FQGNSA. With 3 bases clipped from V and 8 bases from J, the junction kept 10 bases outside the gene matches. The CDR3 DNA is TGTGCCAGCAGCTTCGATCCCGGGACAGGGGGCTTGGGCTACACCTTC. Amino acids: CASSFDPGTGGLGYTF.

CDR3 sequence reads: CASSQEQGLAFF. The DNA of the CDR3 is TGTGCCAGCAGCCAAGAACAGGGGTTAGCTTTCTTT. This chain joins TRBV3-1 (or the pseudogene TRBV3-2) and TRBJ1-1; 7 nucleotides match TRBD1. V lost 0 bases, J lost 10 bases, and 2 bases stayed unmatched. CDR3 length equals 12 residues. Germline V gives CDR1 LGHDT, CDR2 YNNKEL (reference sequence).

The chain carries TRBV7-9 and TRBJ2-1; 8 bases fit TRBD2. CDR3 length: 18 amino acids. Germline CDR1 reads SEHNR; CDR2 reads FQNEAQ (reference sequence). With 5 bases clipped from V and 4 bases from J, the junction kept 16 bases outside the gene matches. CDR3 nucleotides: TGTGCCAGCAGCGTATTAGCGGGGAGGGAGGCTTCTTACAATGAGCAGTTCTTC. Residues: CASSVLAGREASYNEQFF.

The V call is TRBV6-2 or TRBV6-3, the J call TRBJ2-1; 8 nucleotides line up with TRBD2. J lost 9 bases, V lost 0 bases, and 7 bases had no gene match. The germline CDR1 and CDR2 sequences are MNHEY and SVGEGT. This CDR3 region has 15 residues. This chain's CDR3 is CASSYSAAGVTEQFF. The CDR3 DNA follows: TGTGCCAGCAGTTACTCGGCAGCGGGAGTCACTGAGCAGTTCTTC.

This chain connects TRBV4-3 to TRBJ1-4, with D possibly matching TRBD1 (6 bases). Trimming removed 4 bases from V and 0 bases from J, with 15 bases in between. The CDR3 is made up of 17 amino acids. Germline values: CDR1 LGHNA, CDR2 YSLEER. The CDR3 bases are TGCGCCAGCAGCCCCGCGGGGGCTGATGCAACTAATGAAAAACTGTTTTTT. Translated, it gives CASSPAGADATNEKLFF.